This T cell receptor (beta chain) was found in a study of CD8+ T cells in alopecia areata. Treatment indicated: oral pan-JAK inhibitor, 5-10 mg twice daily. Collection of lesional scalp punch biopsies and peripheral blood was performed in alopecia areata patients. RNA was isolated and reverse transcribed to cDNA, the sequencing template. Sequencing used immunoSEQ multiplex PCR; TCRdb keeps in-frame clones, though not all of them. In the table there are roughly 220,000 clones, approximately 72% of which are singletons. This CDR3 has 13 residues. Germline V CDR1 and CDR2: MNHEY, SMNVEV (reference sequence). V dropped 0 bases and J dropped 5 bases, with 7 bases sitting between them. Study-wide results and caveats: The treated group had a single nonresponder, limiting CD8+ expansion-response conclusions. Although TCR sharing was seen in mice, sharing across patients was less clear, possibly for HLA-related reasons.

For this clone: The antigen is undetermined.

This receptor was identified in a human donor with alopecia areata. This sequence joins TRBV27 and TRBJ1-1; unclear D gene. The sequenced sample was CD4+ T cells sorted from blood, obtained at week 44, from a patient treated with tofacitinib. In DNA form, the CDR3 reads TGTGCCAGCAGTTTATCTGGGTGGACTGAAGCTTTCTTT. It yields the protein CASSLSGWTEAFF.